This T cell receptor (beta chain) was obtained from a study of molecular identifiers for immune sequencing clone quantification. Overall study findings and caveats: Clones carrying above 20 RNA copies accounted for over 97% of effector molecules, under 1% in naive cells. Identical barcode-sharing TCR molecules could lead to underestimated sizes for highly expanded clones.

Each CDR3 protein is one row after TCRdb ran MiXCR on the PCR reads. Among some 320,000 distinct CDR3 sequences, about 20% were seen once, and the ten largest hold over 0.7%. The germline CDR1 and CDR2 sequences are MNHEY and SMNVEV (reference sequence). This CDR3 has 14 amino acids. Trimming left V 5 bases short and J 8 bases short, with 13 bases between. This clonotype was seen a single time. Its antigen is unidentified. With a much larger clone just one base away, this may be a read error. The TCR comes from a human donor in good health. Some libraries in this study had Jurkat cell RNA spiked in. The chain employs TRBV27 and TRBJ1-6; D not certain. Material for sequencing was naive CD8+ T cells from blood, with Jurkat cell RNA spiked in. Subset here: FACS-sorted CD8+CD4-CCR7+CD45RA+ naive T cells. The CDR3 coding sequence is TGTGCCAGCAGTGCGACTGCTAACTATTCACCCCTCCACTTT. Translation: CASSATANYSPLHF.